This is a list of T cell receptor beta chains from one sample in a study of identical twins. In TCRdb, the 5' RACE reads were re-called with MiXCR into one record per CDR3 protein. The sample records around 490,000 distinct CDR3 sequences, 13% to 15% being singletons. The sample also formed part of further work on yellow fever vaccine responses in identical twins.

The source material was CD4+ T cells sorted from blood. The source is a young woman in good health. Each CDR3 is given with its conserved first and last residue. A D gene is named only where the DNA matches it firmly. Clone size is shown for a subset of rows, as once, few, many or a class of expanded clone.

j_call v_call d_call clone_size cdr3_aa cdr3_nt
TRBJ1-4 TRBV20-1 TRBD1 - CSAGAGTENNEKLFF TGCAGTGCTGGGGCCGGGACAGAGAATAATGAAAAACTGTTTTTT
TRBJ2-3 TRBV20-1 - few CSADGLGHTDTQYF TGCAGTGCCGATGGACTTGGTCACACAGATACGCAGTATTTT
TRBJ2-2 TRBV3-1 TRBD2 - CASSQDLGGSNTGELFF TGTGCCAGCAGCCAAGATCTGGGGGGGTCGAACACCGGGGAGCTGTTTTTT
TRBJ1-3 TRBV20-1 TRBD1 few CSAPTGVSGNTIYF TGCAGTGCGCCGACAGGGGTTTCTGGAAACACCATATATTTT
TRBJ2-3 TRBV24-1 - few CATSDESGTGSTDTQYF TGTGCCACCAGTGACGAATCCGGGACTGGGAGCACAGATACGCAGTATTTT
TRBJ2-5 TRBV10-3 TRBD2 few CAISESMREETQYF TGTGCCATCAGTGAGTCGATGCGGGAGGAGACCCAGTACTTC
TRBJ1-5 TRBV10-3 - once CASQDSHSNQPQHF TGTGCCAGCCAGGACAGTCATAGCAATCAGCCCCAGCATTTT
TRBJ1-1 TRBV7-2 - few CASSSFKNTEAFF TGTGCCAGCAGCTCCTTCAAGAACACTGAAGCTTTCTTT
TRBJ2-1 TRBV30 TRBD2 - CAWRGLSATSGGSSYNEQFF TGTGCCTGGAGAGGTTTATCCGCGACTAGCGGGGGTAGCTCCTACAATGAGCAGTTCTTC
TRBJ2-5 TRBV5-1 - - CASSLMGPQETQYF TGCGCCAGCAGCTTGATGGGACCTCAAGAGACCCAGTACTTC
TRBJ2-3 TRBV20-1 - few CSASLGAGDTQYF TGCAGTGCTTCCTTAGGGGCGGGCGATACGCAGTATTTT
TRBJ2-6 TRBV15 - - CATSRELGSGANVLTF TGTGCCACCAGCAGAGAACTGGGTTCGGGGGCCAACGTCCTGACTTTC
TRBJ2-3 TRBV10-2 - many CASRHSGFTDTQYF TGCGCCAGCAGGCATTCGGGCTTCACAGATACGCAGTATTTT
TRBJ2-3 TRBV29-1 - many CSVEGGPSVDTQYF TGCAGCGTTGAAGGGGGACCTAGCGTCGATACGCAGTATTTT
TRBJ2-6 TRBV15 - few CATSRDRRPGGSGANVLTF TGTGCCACCAGCAGAGATCGTCGCCCAGGAGGATCTGGGGCCAACGTCCTGACTTTC
TRBJ2-7 TRBV19 - - CASSIWSGAESSEQYF TGTGCCAGTAGTATTTGGTCAGGGGCCGAATCGAGCGAGCAGTACTTC
TRBJ2-3 TRBV5-1 - few CASSLDFGVTDTQYF TGCGCCAGCAGCTTGGATTTCGGGGTCACAGATACGCAGTATTTT
TRBJ1-2 TRBV10-3 - many CAISESGTRYGYTF TGTGCCATCAGTGAGTCAGGGACACGCTATGGCTACACCTTC
TRBJ1-2 TRBV13 TRBD1 - CASSIYGQGAFGYTF TGTGCCAGCAGCATCTACGGACAGGGGGCGTTTGGCTACACCTTC
TRBJ2-5 TRBV12-3/TRBV12-4 - - CASSRWETQYF TGTGCCAGCAGTCGGTGGGAGACCCAGTACTTC
TRBJ2-7 TRBV7-9 - few CASSPLKGISEQYF TGTGCCAGCAGCCCACTAAAAGGGATTTCCGAGCAGTACTTC
TRBJ2-6 TRBV3-1 - - CASSSPRASGANVLTF TGTGCCAGCAGCTCGCCAAGGGCCTCTGGGGCCAACGTCCTGACTTTC
TRBJ2-7 TRBV19 TRBD1 - CASGIGTAYEQYF TGTGCCAGCGGTATCGGGACAGCATACGAGCAGTACTTC
TRBJ2-3 TRBV25-1 TRBD2 - CASSWAAGGSTDTQYF TGTGCCAGCAGTTGGGCAGCGGGGGGGAGCACAGATACGCAGTATTTT
TRBJ2-2 TRBV7-8 - many CASSLVTIGELFF TGTGCCAGCAGCTTAGTGACAATCGGGGAGCTGTTTTTT
TRBJ2-5 TRBV9 TRBD1 - CASSERGQGLQETQYF TGTGCCAGCAGCGAGAGGGGACAGGGACTCCAAGAGACCCAGTACTTC
TRBJ2-5 TRBV18 TRBD1 few CASSPVAGGETQYF TGTGCCAGCTCACCAGTGGCAGGGGGAGAGACCCAGTACTTC
TRBJ1-2 TRBV5-6 - - CASSLDRVRGYTF TGTGCCAGCAGCTTGGACAGGGTGAGAGGCTACACCTTC
TRBJ2-7 TRBV2 - - CASYEGGSYEQYF TGTGCCAGCTACGAGGGGGGGAGTTACGAGCAGTACTTC
TRBJ2-4 TRBV24-1 - - CATSDPTGAKNIQYF TGTGCCACCAGTGATCCAACTGGGGCCAAAAACATTCAGTACTTC
TRBJ1-2 TRBV2 - few CASSADTGTLYGYTF TGTGCCAGCAGTGCAGATACCGGGACACTTTATGGCTACACCTTC
TRBJ2-7 TRBV10-3 - - CAISVQGSEQYF TGTGCCATCAGTGTTCAGGGGTCCGAGCAGTACTTC
TRBJ2-7 TRBV20-1 TRBD1 many CSTRRTGTSGEQYF TGCAGTACGCGCAGGACAGGGACCTCTGGGGAGCAGTACTTC
TRBJ2-1 TRBV20-1 TRBD2 - CSATELAGGQYNEQFF TGCAGTGCTACCGAACTAGCGGGGGGGCAGTACAATGAGCAGTTCTTC
TRBJ2-7 TRBV11-1 TRBD2 few CASSLTAGLAGGSYEQYF TGTGCCAGCAGCCTTACCGCGGGACTAGCGGGAGGTTCCTACGAGCAGTACTTC
TRBJ1-6 TRBV21-1 - few CASSKALCFRTAHSPLHF TGTGCCAGCAGCAAAGCGCTTTGTTTTAGGACAGCGCATTCACCCCTCCACTTT
TRBJ2-1 TRBV20-1 TRBD2 - CSAKRDGGLRFF TGCAGTGCAAAGCGAGACGGGGGGTTGCGGTTCTTC
TRBJ2-3 TRBV2 - few CASSEGGVGDTQYF TGTGCCAGCAGTGAAGGGGGGGTTGGAGATACGCAGTATTTT
TRBJ2-4 TRBV7-2 - - CASSLEDLRNIQYF TGTGCCAGCAGCCTAGAAGACTTGCGGAACATTCAGTACTTC
TRBJ2-1 TRBV5-1 - - CASKFGGRGSDNEQFF TGCGCCAGCAAATTCGGGGGCAGGGGTTCGGACAATGAGCAGTTCTTC
TRBJ1-2 TRBV6-6 - - CASSYGGTFGYTF TGTGCCAGCAGTTACGGCGGGACGTTTGGCTACACCTTC
TRBJ2-1 TRBV6-1 - few CASSEPKPGNEQFF TGTGCCAGCAGTGAACCCAAGCCGGGGAATGAGCAGTTCTTC
TRBJ2-7 TRBV3-1 TRBD1 - CASSIQGAYEQYF TGTGCCAGCAGTATTCAGGGGGCCTACGAGCAGTACTTC
TRBJ1-2 TRBV29-1 - few CSVEDGARSYGYTF TGCAGCGTTGAAGATGGGGCACGGAGCTATGGCTACACCTTC
TRBJ2-7 TRBV20-1 TRBD2 many CSARLAGYEQYF TGCAGTGCTAGACTAGCGGGGTACGAGCAGTACTTC
TRBJ2-3 TRBV9 TRBD2 - CASSVGGTSGGSTDTQYF TGTGCCAGCAGCGTAGGCGGGACTAGCGGGGGAAGCACAGATACGCAGTATTTT
TRBJ1-2 TRBV7-2 - - CASSYSGTDNYGYTF TGTGCCAGCAGCTATTCCGGGACGGATAACTATGGCTACACCTTC
TRBJ2-1 TRBV19 TRBD1 few CASVKGQNNEQFF TGTGCCAGCGTCAAGGGACAGAACAATGAGCAGTTCTTC